The clone carrying this T cell receptor beta chain was detected only once. The record originates from a study of control samples from healthy donors and cancer patients. Repertoires were generated with immunoSEQ multiplex PCR, while TCRdb's copy carries only in-frame clones and drops some. The sample yields 2,000 to 3,000 clones, around 96% seen once. Between the trimmed V and J ends, which lost 4 bases and 5 bases, there was a span of 14 bases. Germline loops: CDR1 MNHEY, CDR2 SVGAGI. The CDR3 loop spans 14 amino acids. The rearrangement links TRBV6-5 to TRBJ2-5; D ambiguous. Sequencing was carried out using PBMCs. The sequence was obtained from a man in his 70s with colorectal cancer. The CDR3 region is CASSWAPGFETQYF. The CDR3 DNA follows: TGTGCCAGCAGTTGGGCCCCGGGTTTTGAGACCCAGTACTTC.